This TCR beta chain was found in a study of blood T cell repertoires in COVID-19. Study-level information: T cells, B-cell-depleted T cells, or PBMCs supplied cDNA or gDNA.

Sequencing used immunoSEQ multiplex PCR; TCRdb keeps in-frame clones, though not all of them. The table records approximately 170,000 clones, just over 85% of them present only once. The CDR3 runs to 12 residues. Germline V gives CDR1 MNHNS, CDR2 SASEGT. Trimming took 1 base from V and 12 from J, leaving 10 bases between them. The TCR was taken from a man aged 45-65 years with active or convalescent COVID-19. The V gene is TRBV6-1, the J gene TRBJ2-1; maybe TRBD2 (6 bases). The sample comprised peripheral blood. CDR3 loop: CASSEGGVRQFF. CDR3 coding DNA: TGTGCCAGCAGTGAAGGGGGGGTTCGGCAGTTCTTC.